The 11 T cell receptor beta chains reported below all come from one sample, sequenced in a study of T cells of healthy individuals. TCRdb reprocessed the 5' RACE reads with MiXCR, giving one entry per CDR3 protein. The table has 85,000 to 100,000 distinct CDR3 sequences, 15% to 20% seen once. All receptors come from a human donor in good health.

By sample share, this clonotype is medium-sized (0.01 to 0.1%). The chain combines TRBV15 with TRBJ2-2, with D possibly being TRBD1 or TRBD2 (5 bases each). CDR1 is LNHNV and CDR2 is YYDKDF in the germline V gene (reference sequence). The CDR3 consists of 18 residues. V was cut by 6 bases and J by 2 bases, with 22 bases left in between. CDR3 sequence (DNA): TGTGCCACCAGACCAGGGACGGGTTGGCAGGGCAACACCGGGGAGCTGTTTTTT. Encoded protein: CATRPGTGWQGNTGELFF.

This clonotype was recorded many times. The V call is TRBV24-1, the J call TRBJ2-1; D remains ambiguous. Germline lookup yields CDR1 KGHDR and CDR2 SFDVKD. Trimming removed 0 bases from V and 8 bases from J, with 1 base in between. CDR3 size: 11 residues. The CDR3 bases are TGTGCCACCAGTGATTTGCATGAGCAGTTCTTC. Amino acid sequence: CATSDLHEQFF.

The J gene is TRBJ2-5, the V gene TRBV20-1, with no clear D. The CDR3 has 11 residues. V dropped 6 bases and J dropped 2 bases, with 7 bases sitting between them. Germline assignment: CDR1 DFQATT and CDR2 SNEGSKA (reference sequence). CDR3 sequence: CSAQFQETQYF. The CDR3 DNA reads TGCAGTGCCCAGTTTCAAGAGACCCAGTACTTC.

This chain connects TRBV15 to TRBJ1-5; possible D gene TRBD1, 5 bases. Germline V gene data show CDR1 as LNHNV and CDR2 as YYDKDF (reference sequence). This CDR3 region has 15 residues. V lost 3 bases, J lost 11 bases, and 20 bases lay in between. CDR3 in DNA: TGTGCCACCAGCAGGGCGGGACCCCCGGAGGGGACCCAGCATTTT. Translating gives CATSRAGPPEGTQHF.

This clonotype came up a few times. The CDR3 loop reads CASKSRGGRAEAFF. CDR3 nucleotides: TGTGCCAGCAAAAGCAGGGGGGGCCGGGCTGAAGCTTTCTTT. The rearrangement joins TRBV28 to TRBJ1-1, with 7 nucleotides matching TRBD1. Trimming cost V 7 bases and J 6 bases; bases outside gene matches: 11. The V gene's germline CDR1 is MDHEN and CDR2 SYDVKM. The CDR3 is 14 residues long.

The chain is built from TRBV2 and TRBJ1-6; maybe TRBD1 (5 bases). The CDR3 spans 14 residues. Trimming removed 1 base from V and 5 bases from J, with 6 bases in between. Germline assignment: CDR1 SNHLY and CDR2 FYNNEI. This CDR3 is CASSEVGDNSPLHF. CDR3 sequence (DNA): TGTGCCAGCAGTGAAGTAGGGGATAATTCACCCCTCCACTTT.

The chain employs TRBV4-3 and TRBJ2-3; 10 positions match TRBD1. The CDR3 is 15 residues long. CDR1 is LGHNA, CDR2 YSLEER, per germline. The J segment lost 6 bases and the V segment lost 3 bases, leaving 6 bases of the junction unmatched. The CDR3 is CASSHDRGLGDTQYF. As DNA, the CDR3 is TGCGCCAGCAGCCACGACAGGGGGCTGGGTGATACGCAGTATTTT.

This clonotype was observed many times. The rearrangement uses TRBV5-1 and TRBJ2-3; no firm D call. Germline V gene sequence: CDR1 SGHRS, CDR2 YFSETQ. The CDR3 has 14 residues. V was clipped by 0 bases and J by 1 base, with 6 bases between them. CDR3: CASSLDSGTDTQYF. The CDR3 DNA sequence: TGCGCCAGCAGCTTGGACAGTGGCACAGATACGCAGTATTTT. The variable domain in full, with the rest retrieved from reference TRBV5-1 and TRBJ2-3, is KAGVTQTPRYLIKTRGQQVTLSCSPISGHRSVSWYQQTPGQGLQFLFEYFSETQRNKGNFPGRFSGRQFSNSRSEMNVSTLELGDSALYLCASSLDSGTDTQYFGPGTRLTVL.

The sample holds a few counts of this clonotype. The V gene is TRBV30, the J gene TRBJ2-7, with D possibly TRBD2 on 5 matching bases. The CDR3 has 13 residues. Deletions cut 4 bases from V and 2 bases from J, with 12 bases between. The germline gives CDR1 GTSNPN, CDR2 SVGIG (reference sequence). The DNA of the CDR3 is TGTGCCTGGACTCCGGACTCAGCCTACGAGCAGTACTTC. The encoded protein is CAWTPDSAYEQYF.

This chain connects TRBV19 to TRBJ2-2; D may be TRBD2 (6 bases). The CDR3 spans 18 residues. The germline gives CDR1 LNHDA, CDR2 SQIVND (reference sequence). The V gene lost 3 bases and the J gene lost 4 bases, with 21 bases spanning the gap. The CDR3 here is CASSIVGPAGSRTGELFF. The DNA for the CDR3 is TGTGCCAGTAGTATTGTGGGGCCGGCGGGGAGCCGCACCGGGGAGCTGTTTTTT.

The chain carries TRBV10-3 and TRBJ2-3, with 12 bases fitting TRBD2. The J segment lost 0 bases and the V segment lost 5 bases, leaving 3 bases of the junction unmatched. Germline CDR1 reads ENHRY; CDR2 reads SYGVKD. The CDR3 contains 16 residues. This chain's CDR3 is CAISLGLAGSTDTQYF. CDR3 nucleotide sequence: TGTGCCATCAGTTTAGGACTAGCGGGAAGCACAGATACGCAGTATTTT.